This T cell receptor (beta chain) was recovered during a study of OX40 agonist ivuxolimab in advanced cancers. On the study more broadly: Treatment of patients was with ivuxolimab, an agonistic anti-OX40 (CD134) antibody. One patient with hepatocellular carcinoma and two with cutaneous melanoma, three in all, had partial responses. At 0.01 to 10 mg/kg, ivuxolimab was administered intravenously to patients every 2 weeks. Points from the study as a whole: Among expanded peripheral T cells, antigen specificity went undetermined.

In regard to this clone: Its antigen is unknown.

The CDR3 covers 14 residues. Germline assignment: CDR1 MGHRA and CDR2 YSYEKL. Unmatched junction bases numbered 4, after V lost 2 bases and J lost 5 bases. TCRdb's table, derived via immunoSEQ multiplex PCR, lists solely in-frame clones and lacks some. The data contain fewer than 90,000 clones, 85% of them singletons. Here the sequenced sample was CD4+ or CD8+ T cells sorted from blood, taken in a trial of the OX40 agonist ivuxolimab. V is TRBV4-1 and J is TRBJ2-5; 8 bases match TRBD1. The origin of this receptor is an adult with an advanced solid tumor such as melanoma, head and neck, liver or kidney cancer. CDR3 in amino acids: CASSQPDRGETQYF. In DNA, the CDR3 is TGCGCCAGCAGCCAACCCGACAGGGGCGAGACCCAGTACTTC.